This T cell receptor (beta chain) stems from a study of early T cells in non-severe SARS-CoV-2 infection. As for the study in general: Bulk RNA taken from unsorted whole blood was sequenced, leaving chains unpaired.

Ten or more counts support this clonotype. CDR3 length: 14 amino acids. Trimming shortened V by 0 bases and J by 11 bases, and 16 bases separated the two germline ends. The V gene's germline CDR1 is MGHRA and CDR2 YSYEKL. Individually, cDNA molecules had unique molecular identifiers attached to them. From the 5' RACE reads, TCRdb called clonotypes with MiXCR, one entry per CDR3 protein. The table has 65,000 to 90,000 distinct CDR3 sequences, approximately 13% seen once; the top ten hold over 6%. This receptor was obtained from an adult who was a healthcare worker with PCR-confirmed SARS-CoV-2 infection or an uninfected control (not recorded which). Sequenced sample: whole blood. This chain joins TRBV4-1 and TRBJ1-1; D might be TRBD1 (5 bases). The CDR3 here is CASSQDLGRAPAFF. The CDR3 region has the DNA TGCGCCAGCAGCCAAGATTTGGGCAGGGCGCCGGCTTTCTTT.